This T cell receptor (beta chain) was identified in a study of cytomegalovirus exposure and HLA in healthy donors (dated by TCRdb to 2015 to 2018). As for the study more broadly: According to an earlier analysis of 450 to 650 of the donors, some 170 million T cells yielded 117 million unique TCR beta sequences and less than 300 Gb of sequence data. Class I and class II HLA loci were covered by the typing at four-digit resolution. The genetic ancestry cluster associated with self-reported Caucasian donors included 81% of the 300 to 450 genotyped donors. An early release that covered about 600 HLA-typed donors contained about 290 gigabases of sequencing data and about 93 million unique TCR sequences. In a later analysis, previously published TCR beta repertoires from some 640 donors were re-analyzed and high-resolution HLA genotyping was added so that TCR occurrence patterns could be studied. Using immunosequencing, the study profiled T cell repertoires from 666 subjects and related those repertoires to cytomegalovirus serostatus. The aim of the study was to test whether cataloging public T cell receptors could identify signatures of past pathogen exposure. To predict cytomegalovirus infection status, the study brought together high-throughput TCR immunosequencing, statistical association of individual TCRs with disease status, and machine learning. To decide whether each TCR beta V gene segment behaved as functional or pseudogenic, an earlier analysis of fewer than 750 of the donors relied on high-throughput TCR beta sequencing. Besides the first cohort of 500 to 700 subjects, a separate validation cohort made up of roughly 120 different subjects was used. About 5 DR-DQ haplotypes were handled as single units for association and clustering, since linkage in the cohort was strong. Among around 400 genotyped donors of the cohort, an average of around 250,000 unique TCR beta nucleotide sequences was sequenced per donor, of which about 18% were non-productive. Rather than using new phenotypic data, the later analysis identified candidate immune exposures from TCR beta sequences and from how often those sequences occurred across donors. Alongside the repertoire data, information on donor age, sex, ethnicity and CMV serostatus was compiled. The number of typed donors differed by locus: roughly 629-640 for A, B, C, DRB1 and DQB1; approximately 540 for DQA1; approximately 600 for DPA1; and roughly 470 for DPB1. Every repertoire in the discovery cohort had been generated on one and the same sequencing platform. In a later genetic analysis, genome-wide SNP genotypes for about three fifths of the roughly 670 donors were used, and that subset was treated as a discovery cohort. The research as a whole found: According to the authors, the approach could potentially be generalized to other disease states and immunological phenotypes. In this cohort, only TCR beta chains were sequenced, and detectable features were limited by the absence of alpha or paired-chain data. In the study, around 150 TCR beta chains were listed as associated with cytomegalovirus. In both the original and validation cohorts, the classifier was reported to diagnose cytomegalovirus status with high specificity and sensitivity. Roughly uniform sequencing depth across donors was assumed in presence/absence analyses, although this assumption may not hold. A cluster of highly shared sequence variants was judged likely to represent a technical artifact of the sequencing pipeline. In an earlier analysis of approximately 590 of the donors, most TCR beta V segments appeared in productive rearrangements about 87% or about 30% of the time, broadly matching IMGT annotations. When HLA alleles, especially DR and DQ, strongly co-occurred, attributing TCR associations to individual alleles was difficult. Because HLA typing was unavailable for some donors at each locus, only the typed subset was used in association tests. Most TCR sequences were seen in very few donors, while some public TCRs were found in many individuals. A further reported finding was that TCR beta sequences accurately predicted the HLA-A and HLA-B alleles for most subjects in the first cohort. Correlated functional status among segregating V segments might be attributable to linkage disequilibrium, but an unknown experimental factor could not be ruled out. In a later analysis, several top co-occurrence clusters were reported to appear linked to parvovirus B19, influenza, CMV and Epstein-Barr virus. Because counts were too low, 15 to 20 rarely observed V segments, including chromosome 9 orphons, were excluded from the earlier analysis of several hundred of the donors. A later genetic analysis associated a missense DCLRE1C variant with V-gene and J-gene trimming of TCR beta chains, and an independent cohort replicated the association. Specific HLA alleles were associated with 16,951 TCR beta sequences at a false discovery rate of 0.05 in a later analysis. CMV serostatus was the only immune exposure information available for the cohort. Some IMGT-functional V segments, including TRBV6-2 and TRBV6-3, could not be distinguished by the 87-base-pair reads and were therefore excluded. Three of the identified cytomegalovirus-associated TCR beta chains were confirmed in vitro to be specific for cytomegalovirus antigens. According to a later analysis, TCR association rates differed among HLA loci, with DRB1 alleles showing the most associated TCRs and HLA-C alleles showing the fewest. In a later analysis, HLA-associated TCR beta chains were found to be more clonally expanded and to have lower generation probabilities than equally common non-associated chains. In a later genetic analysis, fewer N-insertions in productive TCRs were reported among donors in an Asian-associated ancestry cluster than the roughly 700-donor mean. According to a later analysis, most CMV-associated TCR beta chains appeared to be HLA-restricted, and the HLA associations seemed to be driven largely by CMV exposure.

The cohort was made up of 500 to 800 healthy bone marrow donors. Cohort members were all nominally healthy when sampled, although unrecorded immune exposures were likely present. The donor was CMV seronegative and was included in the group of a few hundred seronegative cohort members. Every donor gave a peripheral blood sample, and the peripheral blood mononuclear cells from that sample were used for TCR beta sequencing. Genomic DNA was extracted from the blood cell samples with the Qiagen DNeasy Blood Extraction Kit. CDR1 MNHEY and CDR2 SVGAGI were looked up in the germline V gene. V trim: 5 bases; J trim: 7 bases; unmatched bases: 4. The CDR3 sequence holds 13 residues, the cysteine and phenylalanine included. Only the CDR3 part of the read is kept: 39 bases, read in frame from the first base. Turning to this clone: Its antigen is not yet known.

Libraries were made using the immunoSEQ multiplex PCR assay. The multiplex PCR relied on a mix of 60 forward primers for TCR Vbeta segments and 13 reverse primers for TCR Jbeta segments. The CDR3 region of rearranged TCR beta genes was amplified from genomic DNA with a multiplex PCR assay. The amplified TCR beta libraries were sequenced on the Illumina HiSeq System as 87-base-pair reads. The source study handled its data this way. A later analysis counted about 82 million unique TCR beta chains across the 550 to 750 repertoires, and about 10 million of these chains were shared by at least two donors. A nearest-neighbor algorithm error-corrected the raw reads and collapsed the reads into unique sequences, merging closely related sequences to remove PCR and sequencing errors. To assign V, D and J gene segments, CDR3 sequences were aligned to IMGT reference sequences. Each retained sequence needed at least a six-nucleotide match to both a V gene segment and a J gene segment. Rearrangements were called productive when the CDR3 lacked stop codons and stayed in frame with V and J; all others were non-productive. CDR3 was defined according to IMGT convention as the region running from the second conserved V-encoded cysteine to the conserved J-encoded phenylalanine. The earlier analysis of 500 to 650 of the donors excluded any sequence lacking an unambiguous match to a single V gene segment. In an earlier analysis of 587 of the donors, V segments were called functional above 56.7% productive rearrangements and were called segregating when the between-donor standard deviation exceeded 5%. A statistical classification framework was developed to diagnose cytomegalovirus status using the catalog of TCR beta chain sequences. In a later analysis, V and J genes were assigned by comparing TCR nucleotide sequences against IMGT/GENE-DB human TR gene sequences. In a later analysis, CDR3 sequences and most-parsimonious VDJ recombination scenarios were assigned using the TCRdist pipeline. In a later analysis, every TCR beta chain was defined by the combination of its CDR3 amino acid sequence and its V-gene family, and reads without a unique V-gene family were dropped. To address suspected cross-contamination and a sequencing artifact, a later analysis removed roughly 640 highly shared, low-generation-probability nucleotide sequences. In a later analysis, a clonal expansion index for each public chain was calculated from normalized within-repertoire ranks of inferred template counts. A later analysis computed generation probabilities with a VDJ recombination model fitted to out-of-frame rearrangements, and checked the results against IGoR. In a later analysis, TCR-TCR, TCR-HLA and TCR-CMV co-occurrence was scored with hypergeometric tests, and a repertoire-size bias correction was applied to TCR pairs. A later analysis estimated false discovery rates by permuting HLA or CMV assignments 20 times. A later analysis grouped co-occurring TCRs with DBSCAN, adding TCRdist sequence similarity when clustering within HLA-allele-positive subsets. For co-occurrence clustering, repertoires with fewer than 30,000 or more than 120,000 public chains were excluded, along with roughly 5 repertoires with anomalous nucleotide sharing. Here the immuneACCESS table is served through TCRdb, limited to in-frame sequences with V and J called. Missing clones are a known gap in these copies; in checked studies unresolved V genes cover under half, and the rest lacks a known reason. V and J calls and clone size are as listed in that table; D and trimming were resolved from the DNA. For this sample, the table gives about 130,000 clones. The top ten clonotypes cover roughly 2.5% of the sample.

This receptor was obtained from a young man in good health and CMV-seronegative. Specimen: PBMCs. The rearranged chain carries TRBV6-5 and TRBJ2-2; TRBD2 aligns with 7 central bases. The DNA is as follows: TGTGCCAGCAGTGCCGGGGAGGGCGGGGAGCTGTTTTTT. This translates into CASSAGEGGELFF.